This paragraph reports one T cell receptor beta chain. The CDR3 runs to 13 residues. Deletions cut 4 bases from V and 1 base from J, with 7 bases between. The sample is drawn from a study of blood T cell repertoires in COVID-19. In the study overall: COVID-19 samples collected from the United States, Italy and Spain covered acute and convalescent phases. In each case, the material was cDNA or gDNA derived from T cells, B-cell-depleted T cells, or PBMCs.

As processed by the authors: Reference gene primer amplification gave estimated nucleated cell counts. Clones were sequenced by immunoSEQ multiplex PCR, and TCRdb holds only the in-frame ones, with some missing. D and trimming come from the DNA, and the V and J calls and clone size come from that table. Of a few hundred thousand clones in the sample, approximately 78% were seen once. It was during active infection that Seattle patients were enrolled and then longitudinally followed. The chain is built from TRBV6-7 and TRBJ1-1, with D unresolved. TRBV6-7 counts as an open reading frame of uncertain function. The TCR originated in a woman aged 80 or over with COVID-19, enrolled during active disease. The sample was peripheral blood. The CDR3 spells CASSFRGNTEAFF. In DNA, the CDR3 is TGTGCCAGCAGTTTCCGGGGGAACACTGAAGCTTTCTTT.